This T cell receptor beta chain was identified in a study of shared clonotypes between healthy human individuals. As for the study in general: Three CD4 naive, three CD4 memory, two CD8 naive and one CD8 memory plate were used per donor.

This clone came up a few times. The target antigen is unknown. CDR1 and CDR2 from the germline V gene are WSHSY and SAAADI. V was trimmed by 8 bases and J by 4 bases, leaving 11 bases between them. The CDR3 runs 12 residues. Genomic DNA from each subset was divided evenly over several immunoSEQ plates. Per the authors' pipeline: ImmunoSEQ output held junction-only sequences without quality scores, so filtering differed. The table came from immunoSEQ multiplex PCR; TCRdb's copy has only in-frame clones and leaves some out. Clone size and V and J calls were adopted from that table, with D and trimming inferred from the DNA. The data contain around 2.1 million clones, 90% to 95% of them seen just once; the ten biggest clones take up about 1.8%. Terminally differentiated effector memory CD45RA+ cells were excluded by CCR7 positive selection of CD45RO-negative cells. Whole-study results and caveats: Estimated richness values were generally larger in naive subsets than in memory subsets.

Material for sequencing was naive CD8+ T cells from PBMCs. The V gene is TRBV10-2, the J gene TRBJ1-1, with D perhaps TRBD1 (5 bases). This receptor was taken from a man aged 18 to 29 in good health. Some clones in this sample may be carry-over from other donors' samples. CDR3 residues: CASGHPSTEAFF. CDR3 bases: TGCGCCAGCGGACACCCCAGCACTGAAGCTTTCTTT.